This T cell receptor (beta chain) emerged from a study of T cell responses to AZD1222 COVID-19 vaccine. General study points: Only a handful of AZD1222 recipients were seropositive at baseline.

With regard to this clone: The antigen is undetermined.

The J segment lost 3 bases and the V segment lost 4 bases, leaving 8 bases of the junction unmatched. This CDR3 is built from 18 residues. Per the germline V gene, CDR1 is MNHEY and CDR2 is SVGEGT. This table comes from immunoSEQ multiplex PCR, and its TCRdb copy is limited to in-frame clones, with some not included. This sample has about 180,000 clones; about 91% occur once, and the top ten carry around 10%. The sample was peripheral blood, taken 28 days after the second AZD1222 dose. The V gene is TRBV6-2 or TRBV6-3, the J gene TRBJ2-3, with TRBD2 matching 15 bases. The source of this sequence is an adult who received the AZD1222 COVID-19 vaccine. The CDR3 reads CASSFLGLAGGSTDTQYF. The CDR3 DNA follows: TGTGCCAGCAGTTTCCTCGGACTAGCGGGGGGGTCGACAGATACGCAGTATTTT.